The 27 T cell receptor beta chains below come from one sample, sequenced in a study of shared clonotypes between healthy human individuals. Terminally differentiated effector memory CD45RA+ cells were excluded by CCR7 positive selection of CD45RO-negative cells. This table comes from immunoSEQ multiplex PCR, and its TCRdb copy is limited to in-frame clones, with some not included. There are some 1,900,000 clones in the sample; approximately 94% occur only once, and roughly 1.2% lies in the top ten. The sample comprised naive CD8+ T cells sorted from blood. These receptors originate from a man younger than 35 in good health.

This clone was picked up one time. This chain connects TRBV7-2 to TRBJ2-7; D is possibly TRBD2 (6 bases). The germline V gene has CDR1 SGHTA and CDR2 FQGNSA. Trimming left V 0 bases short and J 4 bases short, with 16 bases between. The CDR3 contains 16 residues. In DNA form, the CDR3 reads TGTGCCAGCAGCTTAGCCTGGCCAGCGGGCCCATACGAGCAGTACTTC. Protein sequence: CASSLAWPAGPYEQYF.

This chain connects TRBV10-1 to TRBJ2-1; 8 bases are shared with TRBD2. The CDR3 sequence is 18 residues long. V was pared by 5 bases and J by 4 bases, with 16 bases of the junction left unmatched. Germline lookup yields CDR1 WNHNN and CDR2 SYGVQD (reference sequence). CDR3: CASSPNPTKAGAYNEQFF. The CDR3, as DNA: TGCGCCAGCAGTCCAAACCCGACTAAAGCGGGAGCGTACAATGAGCAGTTCTTC.

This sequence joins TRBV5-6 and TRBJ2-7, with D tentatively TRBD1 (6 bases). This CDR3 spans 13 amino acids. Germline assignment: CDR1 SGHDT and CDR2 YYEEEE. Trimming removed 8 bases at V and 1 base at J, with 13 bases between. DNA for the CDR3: TGTGCCAGTTTGTTACAGGGTTCCTACGAGCAGTACTTC. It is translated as CASLLQGSYEQYF.

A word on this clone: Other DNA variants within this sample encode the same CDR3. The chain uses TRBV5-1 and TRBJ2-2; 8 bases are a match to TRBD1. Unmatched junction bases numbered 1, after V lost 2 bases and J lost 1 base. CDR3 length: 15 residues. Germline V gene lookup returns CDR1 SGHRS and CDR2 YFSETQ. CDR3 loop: CASSFGTGNTGELFF. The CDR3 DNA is TGCGCCAGCAGCTTCGGGACAGGGAACACCGGGGAGCTGTTTTTT.

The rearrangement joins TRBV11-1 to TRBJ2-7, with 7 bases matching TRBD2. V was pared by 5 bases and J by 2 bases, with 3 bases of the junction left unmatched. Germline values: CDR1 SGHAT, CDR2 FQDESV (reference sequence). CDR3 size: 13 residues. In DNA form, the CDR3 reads TGTGCCAGCAGCACGGCGGGAGCCTACGAGCAGTACTTC. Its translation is CASSTAGAYEQYF.

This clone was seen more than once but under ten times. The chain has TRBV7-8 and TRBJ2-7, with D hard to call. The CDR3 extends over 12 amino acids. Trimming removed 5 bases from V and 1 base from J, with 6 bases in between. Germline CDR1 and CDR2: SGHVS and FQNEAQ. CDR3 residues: CASSRLSYEQYF. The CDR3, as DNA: TGTGCCAGCAGCCGATTATCCTACGAGCAGTACTTC.

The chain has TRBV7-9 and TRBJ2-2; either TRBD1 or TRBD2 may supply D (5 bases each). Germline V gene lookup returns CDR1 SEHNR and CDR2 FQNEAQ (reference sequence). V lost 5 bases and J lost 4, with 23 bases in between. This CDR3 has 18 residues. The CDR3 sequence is CASSPRDGAEWSTGELFF. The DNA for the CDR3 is TGTGCCAGCAGCCCCCGGGATGGGGCTGAGTGGAGCACCGGGGAGCTGTTTTTT.

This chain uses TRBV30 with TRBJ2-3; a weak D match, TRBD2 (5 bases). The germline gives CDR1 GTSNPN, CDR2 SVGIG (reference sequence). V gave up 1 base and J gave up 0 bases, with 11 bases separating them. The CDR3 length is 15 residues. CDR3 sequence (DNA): TGTGCCTGGAGTGCAGTAAGCGGTAGCACAGATACGCAGTATTTT. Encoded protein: CAWSAVSGSTDTQYF.

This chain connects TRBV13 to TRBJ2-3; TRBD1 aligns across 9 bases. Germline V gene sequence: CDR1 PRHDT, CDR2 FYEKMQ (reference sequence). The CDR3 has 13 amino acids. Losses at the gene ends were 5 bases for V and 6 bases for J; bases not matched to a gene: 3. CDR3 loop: CASSPQGADTQYF. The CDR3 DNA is TGTGCCAGCAGCCCACAGGGGGCGGATACGCAGTATTTT. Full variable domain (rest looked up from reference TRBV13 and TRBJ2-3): AAGVIQSPRHLIKEKRETATLKCYPIPRHDTVYWYQQGPGQDPQFLISFYEKMQSDKGSIPDRFSAQQFSDYHSELNMSSLELGDSALYFCASSPQGADTQYFGPGTRLTVL.

CDR3 nucleotides: TGTGCCAGCAGCTTACCGGGGTTTAGCGGGGGCCCCAAAGAGACCCAGTACTTC. It codes for CASSLPGFSGGPKETQYF. The chain couples TRBV7-6 to TRBJ2-5; 9 bases align to TRBD2. The trim removed 2 bases at V and 3 bases at J, leaving 13 bases unmatched. CDR1 is SGHVS, CDR2 FNYEAQ, per germline. The CDR3 totals 18 residues.

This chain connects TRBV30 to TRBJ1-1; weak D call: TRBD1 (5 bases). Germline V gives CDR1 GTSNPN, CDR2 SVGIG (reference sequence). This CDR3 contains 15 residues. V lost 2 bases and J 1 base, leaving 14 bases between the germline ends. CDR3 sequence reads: CAWSPWQGRNTEAFF. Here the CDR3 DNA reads TGTGCCTGGAGTCCTTGGCAGGGTCGGAACACTGAAGCTTTCTTT. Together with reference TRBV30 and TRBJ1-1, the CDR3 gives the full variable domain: SQTIHQWPATLVQPVGSPLSLECTVEGTSNPNLYWYRQAAGRGLQLLFYSVGIGQISSEVPQNLSASRPQDRQFILSSKKLLLSDSGFYLCAWSPWQGRNTEAFFGQGTRLTVV.

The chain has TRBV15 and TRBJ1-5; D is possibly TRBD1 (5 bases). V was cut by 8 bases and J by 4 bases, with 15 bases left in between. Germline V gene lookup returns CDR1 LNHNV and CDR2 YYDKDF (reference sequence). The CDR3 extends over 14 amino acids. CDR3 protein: CATDVGESNQPQHF. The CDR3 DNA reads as TGTGCCACCGATGTGGGGGAATCAAATCAGCCCCAGCATTTT.

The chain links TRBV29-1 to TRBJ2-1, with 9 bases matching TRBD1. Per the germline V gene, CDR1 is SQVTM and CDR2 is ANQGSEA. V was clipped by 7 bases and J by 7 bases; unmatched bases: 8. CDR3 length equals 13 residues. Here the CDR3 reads CSGGTGLGNEQFF. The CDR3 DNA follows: TGCAGCGGCGGGACAGGGTTAGGGAATGAGCAGTTCTTC.

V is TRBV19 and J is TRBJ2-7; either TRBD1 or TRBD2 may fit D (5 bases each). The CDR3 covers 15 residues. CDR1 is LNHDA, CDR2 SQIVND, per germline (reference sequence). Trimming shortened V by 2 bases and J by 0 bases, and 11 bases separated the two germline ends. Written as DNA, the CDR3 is TGTGCCAGTAGTATATCGGGGCAGAGCTCCTACGAGCAGTACTTC. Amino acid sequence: CASSISGQSSYEQYF.

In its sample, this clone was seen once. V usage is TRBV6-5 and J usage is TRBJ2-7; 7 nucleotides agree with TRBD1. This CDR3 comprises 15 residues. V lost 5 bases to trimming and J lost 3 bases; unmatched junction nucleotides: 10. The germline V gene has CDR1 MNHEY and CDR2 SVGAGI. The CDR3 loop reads CASSALPTGVYEQYF. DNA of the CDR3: TGTGCCAGCAGTGCCCTACCCACAGGGGTCTACGAGCAGTACTTC.

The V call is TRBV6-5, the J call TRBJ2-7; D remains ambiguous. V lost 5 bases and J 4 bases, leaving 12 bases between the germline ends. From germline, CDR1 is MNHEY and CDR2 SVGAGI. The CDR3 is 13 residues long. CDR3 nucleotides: TGTGCCAGCAGTGGAGACGGAAGGTACGAGCAGTACTTC. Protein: CASSGDGRYEQYF.

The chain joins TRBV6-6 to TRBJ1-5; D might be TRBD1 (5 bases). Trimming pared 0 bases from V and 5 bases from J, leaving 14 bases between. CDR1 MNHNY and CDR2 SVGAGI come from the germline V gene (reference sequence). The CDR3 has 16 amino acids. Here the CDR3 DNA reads TGTGCCAGCAGTTACTCAGGGGAAGTTTCAGATCAGCCCCAGCATTTT. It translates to CASSYSGEVSDQPQHF.

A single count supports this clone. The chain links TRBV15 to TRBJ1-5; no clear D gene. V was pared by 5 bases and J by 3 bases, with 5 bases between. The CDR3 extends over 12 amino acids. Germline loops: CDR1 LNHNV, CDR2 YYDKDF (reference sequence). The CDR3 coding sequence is TGTGCCACCAGCCACATCAATCAGCCCCAGCATTTT. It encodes CATSHINQPQHF.

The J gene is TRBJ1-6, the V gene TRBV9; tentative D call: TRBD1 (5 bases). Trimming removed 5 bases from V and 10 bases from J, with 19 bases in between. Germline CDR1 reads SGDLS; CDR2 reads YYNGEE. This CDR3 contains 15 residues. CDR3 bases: TGTGCCAGCAGAGACCGTCGCGATGAGGGGTCACCCCTCCACTTT. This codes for CASRDRRDEGSPLHF. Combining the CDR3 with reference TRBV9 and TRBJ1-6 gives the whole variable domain DSGVTQTPKHLITATGQRVTLRCSPRSGDLSVYWYQQSLDQGLQFLIQYYNGEERAKGNILERFSAQQFPDLHSELNLSSLELGDSALYFCASRDRRDEGSPLHFGNGTRLTVT.

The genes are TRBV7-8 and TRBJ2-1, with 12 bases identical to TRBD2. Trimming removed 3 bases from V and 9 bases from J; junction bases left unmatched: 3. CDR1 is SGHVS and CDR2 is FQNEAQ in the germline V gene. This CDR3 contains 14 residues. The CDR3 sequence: CASSFLAGGSEQFF. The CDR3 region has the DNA TGTGCCAGCAGCTTTCTAGCGGGGGGGAGTGAGCAGTTCTTC.

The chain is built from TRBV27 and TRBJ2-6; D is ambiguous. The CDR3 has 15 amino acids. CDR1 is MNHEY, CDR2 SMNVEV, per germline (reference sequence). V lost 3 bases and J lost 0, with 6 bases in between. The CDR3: CASSLDPSGANVLTF. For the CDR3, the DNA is TGTGCCAGCAGTTTGGACCCCTCTGGGGCCAACGTCCTGACTTTC.

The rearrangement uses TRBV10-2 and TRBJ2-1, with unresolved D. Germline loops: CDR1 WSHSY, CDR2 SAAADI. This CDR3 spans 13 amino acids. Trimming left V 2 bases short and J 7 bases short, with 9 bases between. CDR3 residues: CASSEGLGNEQFF. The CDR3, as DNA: TGCGCCAGCAGTGAGGGTCTCGGTAATGAGCAGTTCTTC.

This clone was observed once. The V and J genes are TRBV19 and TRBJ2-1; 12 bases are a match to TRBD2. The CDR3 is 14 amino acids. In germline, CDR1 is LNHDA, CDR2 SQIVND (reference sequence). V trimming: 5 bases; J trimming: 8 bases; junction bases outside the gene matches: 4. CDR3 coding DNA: TGTGCCAGTAGTGCCGGACTAGCGGGGTATGAGCAGTTCTTC. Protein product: CASSAGLAGYEQFF.

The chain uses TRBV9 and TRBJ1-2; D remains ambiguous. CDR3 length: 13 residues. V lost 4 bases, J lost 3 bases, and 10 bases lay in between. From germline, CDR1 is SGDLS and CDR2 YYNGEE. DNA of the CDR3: TGTGCCAGCAGCCCCTTCGTCCACTATGGCTACACCTTC. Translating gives CASSPFVHYGYTF.

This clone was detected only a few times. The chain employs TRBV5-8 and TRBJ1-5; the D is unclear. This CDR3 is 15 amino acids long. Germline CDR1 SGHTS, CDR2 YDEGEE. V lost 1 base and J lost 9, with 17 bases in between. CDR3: CASSLSGGGKWPQHF. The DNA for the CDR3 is TGTGCCAGCAGCTTGTCGGGAGGTGGGAAATGGCCCCAGCATTTT.

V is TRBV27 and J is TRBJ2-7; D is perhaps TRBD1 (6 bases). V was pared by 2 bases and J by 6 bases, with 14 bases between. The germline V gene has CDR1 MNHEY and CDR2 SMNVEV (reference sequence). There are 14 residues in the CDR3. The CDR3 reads CASSLAQGWREQYF. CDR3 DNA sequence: TGTGCCAGCAGTTTAGCTCAGGGGTGGCGCGAGCAGTACTTC.

The CDR3 protein is CASSYPESGPPEQFF. DNA for the CDR3: TGTGCCAGCAGTTACCCCGAGAGTGGCCCCCCTGAGCAGTTCTTC. The gene calls are TRBV6-6 and TRBJ2-1; D is unresolved. Germline V gene sequence: CDR1 MNHNY, CDR2 SVGAGI (reference sequence). Trimming pared 2 bases from V and 9 bases from J, leaving 17 bases between. CDR3 length equals 15 residues.